One and the same sample provided the 27 T cell receptor beta chains below, sequenced in a study of blood T cell repertoires in COVID-19. Clones were read by immunoSEQ multiplex PCR, and TCRdb kept only the in-frame ones, dropping some. The data hold around 140,000 clones, with just over 85% observed a single time. Sequencing was done on a sample of PBMCs or T cells enriched from blood (not recorded which). These receptors came from a man aged 50-60 years who had recovered from COVID-19.

The chain uses TRBV4-3 and TRBJ2-2, with a possible D match to TRBD2 (5 bases). Trimming shortened V by 2 bases and J by 7 bases, and 11 bases separated the two germline ends. This CDR3 comprises 14 residues. The germline gives CDR1 LGHNA, CDR2 YSLEER. The chain's CDR3 is CASSQSTRGGELFF. Here the CDR3 DNA reads TGCGCCAGCAGCCAATCTACTCGGGGCGGGGAGCTGTTTTTT.

This sequence joins TRBV18 and TRBJ1-5; D remains ambiguous. V lost 4 bases, J lost 3 bases, and 7 bases lay in between. The germline CDR1 and CDR2 sequences are KGHSH and LQKENI. This CDR3 region has 13 residues. The CDR3 DNA reads as TGTGCCAGCTCACTTACAGCCAATCAGCCCCAGCATTTT. It yields the protein CASSLTANQPQHF.

In this sample, this clone turned up once. The chain joins TRBV30 to TRBJ1-1; D gene ambiguous. The germline V gene has CDR1 GTSNPN and CDR2 SVGIG (reference sequence). This CDR3 has 14 residues. V lost 0 bases to trimming and J lost 4 bases, with 12 bases between them. The CDR3 protein is CAWSVGVYGTEAFF. The CDR3 coding sequence is TGTGCCTGGAGTGTAGGAGTATATGGCACTGAAGCTTTCTTT.

This clone appeared a few times. The chain couples TRBV5-1 to TRBJ1-4; no reliable D call. V was cut by 1 base and J by 6 bases, with 10 bases left in between. CDR1 is SGHRS and CDR2 is YFSETQ in the germline V gene. The CDR3 length is 14 residues. This chain's CDR3 is CASSLIGEDEKLFF. CDR3 nucleotide sequence: TGCGCCAGCAGCTTGATTGGGGAGGATGAAAAACTGTTTTTT. Combining the CDR3 with reference TRBV5-1 and TRBJ1-4 gives the whole variable domain KAGVTQTPRYLIKTRGQQVTLSCSPISGHRSVSWYQQTPGQGLQFLFEYFSETQRNKGNFPGRFSGRQFSNSRSEMNVSTLELGDSALYLCASSLIGEDEKLFFGSGTQLSVL.

The gene calls are TRBV7-2 and TRBJ1-1; D is possibly TRBD1 (5 bases). Germline V gives CDR1 SGHTA, CDR2 FQGNSA. Trimming removed 4 bases at V and 6 bases at J, with 18 bases between. The CDR3 consists of 15 residues. The CDR3 nucleotides read TGTGCCAGCAGCTCCTACAAGACAGCTTTCTCTGAAGCTTTCTTT. Translated, it gives CASSSYKTAFSEAFF.

The V call is TRBV5-6, the J call TRBJ1-3; D gene unclear. V was clipped by 0 bases and J by 4 bases, with 14 bases between them. CDR1 is SGHDT, CDR2 YYEEEE, per germline. The CDR3 has 16 amino acids. The CDR3 nucleotides are TGTGCCAGCAGCTTGGTATCGGGTGCTTTAGGAAACACCATATATTTT. This translates into CASSLVSGALGNTIYF.

This clone was picked up one time. A junction end diverges from the germline sequence, so it may reflect a read error. This sequence joins TRBV7-9 and TRBJ2-2; the match to TRBD1 covers 11 bases. Germline V lookup: CDR1 SEHNR, CDR2 FQNEAQ (reference sequence). This CDR3 has 15 amino acids. The CDR3 protein is CASGLGDRGAGELFF. CDR3 coding DNA: TGTGCCAGCGGCTTAGGGGACAGGGGGGCCGGGGAGCTGTTTTTT.

CDR3 amino acids: CATSSYAGPDTQYF. As DNA, the CDR3 is TGTGCCACCAGCAGTTACGCGGGGCCAGATACGCAGTATTTT. The chain uses TRBV15 and TRBJ2-3; possible D gene TRBD2, 6 bases. Per the germline V gene, CDR1 is LNHNV and CDR2 is YYDKDF (reference sequence). V lost 3 bases to trimming and J lost 4 bases, with 11 bases between them. The CDR3 runs to 14 residues. The full variable domain, its missing parts supplied by reference TRBV15 and TRBJ2-3, is DAMVIQNPRYQVTQFGKPVTLSCSQTLNHNVMYWYQQKSSQAPKLLFHYYDKDFNNEADTPDNFQSRRPNTSFCFLDIRSPGLGDTAMYLCATSSYAGPDTQYFGPGTRLTVL.

This chain connects TRBV19 to TRBJ1-4; TRBD1 matches at 8 bases. Germline CDR1 reads LNHDA; CDR2 reads SQIVND (reference sequence). Trimming took 3 bases from V and 3 from J; bases not matched to a gene: 3. The length of the CDR3 is 15 residues. The CDR3 coding sequence is TGTGCCAGTAGTATGACAGGGGAGCCTAATGAAAAACTGTTTTTT. Translation: CASSMTGEPNEKLFF.

This clone was detected only once. The chain combines TRBV12-3 or TRBV12-4 with TRBJ1-5; D unclear. This CDR3 region has 12 residues. Trimming left V 8 bases short and J 7 bases short, with 12 bases between. The CDR3 nucleotides are TGTGCCAGCGCCGGGGAGGCACAGCCCCAGCATTTT. Translation gives CASAGEAQPQHF.

The V gene is TRBV7-2, the J gene TRBJ1-1, with 11 bases lining up with TRBD1. The CDR3 totals 15 residues. J gave up 5 bases and V 5 bases, and 7 bases lay outside the gene matches. CDR1 is SGHTA and CDR2 is FQGNSA in the germline V gene. The CDR3 sequence is CASSGQGALGTEAFF. The CDR3 nucleotides are TGTGCCAGCAGCGGACAGGGGGCGCTAGGAACTGAAGCTTTCTTT.

This clone was counted at least ten times. This sequence joins TRBV27 and TRBJ1-6; D unclear. The CDR3 loop spans 13 amino acids. Germline lookup yields CDR1 MNHEY and CDR2 SMNVEV (reference sequence). The germline V and J ends were trimmed by 4 bases and 9 bases, with 10 bases remaining between them. The CDR3 here is CASSWGGGSPLHF. The CDR3 DNA follows: TGTGCCAGCAGTTGGGGAGGCGGTTCACCCCTCCACTTT.

CDR3 region: CAWSRPVTVTRTDTQYF. The CDR3 DNA reads TGTGCCTGGAGTAGACCCGTGACAGTTACCCGCACAGATACGCAGTATTTT. This chain connects TRBV30 to TRBJ2-3; D is possibly TRBD1 (5 bases). Germline CDR1 GTSNPN, CDR2 SVGIG (reference sequence). Trimming shortened V by 2 bases and J by 1 base, and 19 bases separated the two germline ends. The CDR3 has 17 amino acids.

The chain links TRBV3-1 (or the pseudogene TRBV3-2) to TRBJ1-1, with 8 bases lining up with TRBD1. The V gene end was trimmed by 6 bases and the J gene end by 5 bases; junction bases not matched to a gene: 14. Germline CDR1 and CDR2: LGHDT and YNNKEL (reference sequence). This CDR3 has 16 residues. In DNA, the CDR3 is TGTGCCAGCAGTCCGTGGCAGGGGGCCTTAGGAACTGAAGCTTTCTTT. It translates to CASSPWQGALGTEAFF.

The chain uses TRBV19 and TRBJ2-3; a weak D match, TRBD1 (5 bases). V lost 3 bases, J lost 3 bases, and 10 bases lay in between. The CDR3 is 14 amino acids. CDR1 is LNHDA and CDR2 is SQIVND in the germline V gene (reference sequence). As DNA, the CDR3 is TGTGCCAGTAGTATTGCAGGGTTGACAGATACGCAGTATTTT. It specifies CASSIAGLTDTQYF.

The rearrangement links TRBV5-1 to TRBJ2-6, with TRBD1 as a possible D gene (6 bases). Trimming removed 3 bases from V and 3 bases from J, with 10 bases in between. The CDR3 sequence is 15 residues long. In germline, CDR1 is SGHRS, CDR2 YFSETQ. The CDR3 loop is CASSSEGGGANVLTF. Written as DNA, the CDR3 is TGCGCCAGCAGCTCGGAAGGGGGTGGGGCCAACGTCCTGACTTTC. Based on the CDR3 plus reference TRBV5-1 and TRBJ2-6, the full variable domain is KAGVTQTPRYLIKTRGQQVTLSCSPISGHRSVSWYQQTPGQGLQFLFEYFSETQRNKGNFPGRFSGRQFSNSRSEMNVSTLELGDSALYLCASSSEGGGANVLTFGAGSRLTVL.

V usage is TRBV19 and J usage is TRBJ2-2; D is perhaps TRBD1 (5 bases). The length of the CDR3 is 15 residues. Trimming pared 7 bases from V and 3 bases from J, leaving 15 bases between. The germline CDR1 and CDR2 sequences are LNHDA and SQIVND (reference sequence). CDR3 sequence (DNA): TGTGCCAGTACGAAGGGGCGAAGAGACACCGGGGAGCTGTTTTTT. Translating gives CASTKGRRDTGELFF.

The genes are TRBV7-2 and TRBJ2-1, with 7 nucleotides matching TRBD1. V was clipped by 3 bases and J by 0 bases; unmatched bases: 8. This CDR3 region has 17 residues. CDR1 is SGHTA and CDR2 is FQGNSA in the germline V gene. CDR3 coding DNA: TGTGCCAGCAGCTTTAGACAGGGCAAAAGCTCCTACAATGAGCAGTTCTTC. It is translated as CASSFRQGKSSYNEQFF.

CDR3 DNA sequence: TGCGCCAGCAAATTGGGGAGGGCCACAGATACGCAGTATTTT. Translation: CASKLGRATDTQYF. The chain uses TRBV5-1 and TRBJ2-3; 7 bases align to TRBD2. Trimming took 6 bases from V and 2 from J; bases not matched to a gene: 6. The V gene's germline CDR1 is SGHRS and CDR2 YFSETQ. This CDR3 spans 14 amino acids.

The chain has TRBV30 and TRBJ1-6, with 7 bases that match TRBD1. Germline V CDR1 and CDR2: GTSNPN, SVGIG (reference sequence). The CDR3 totals 15 residues. With V trimmed by 3 bases and J by 5 bases, 7 bases remained unmatched. The CDR3: CAWSATGRNNSPLHF. The CDR3 nucleotides read TGTGCCTGGAGCGCGACAGGGAGGAATAATTCACCCCTCCACTTT.

The rearrangement links TRBV29-1 to TRBJ1-4; possibly TRBD1 for D (6 bases). Trimming cost V 5 bases and J 6 bases, with 10 bases left between them. This CDR3 comprises 12 residues. Per the germline V gene, CDR1 is SQVTM and CDR2 is ANQGSEA. The CDR3: CSVRGADEKLFF. CDR3 in DNA: TGCAGCGTTCGGGGGGCGGATGAAAAACTGTTTTTT.

The chain recombines TRBV6-4 with TRBJ1-2; tentatively, D is TRBD1 (6 bases). Trimming left V 6 bases short and J 0 bases short, with 17 bases between. CDR1 is MRHNA, CDR2 SNTAGT, per germline. The CDR3 covers 16 residues. The CDR3 DNA follows: TGTGCCAGCAGCGCCGGGGGGAAGGGGGCTAACTATGGCTACACCTTC. Translated, it gives CASSAGGKGANYGYTF.

This clone was observed many times. The sample has other DNA sequences that encode this CDR3 too. The J gene is TRBJ1-2, the V gene TRBV12-3 or TRBV12-4; 11 bases map to TRBD1. This CDR3 comprises 13 residues. Losses at the gene ends were 5 bases for V and 7 bases for J; bases not matched to a gene: 3. The CDR3 sequence: CASSAGTGGGYTF. As DNA, the CDR3 is TGTGCCAGCAGTGCGGGGACAGGGGGTGGCTACACCTTC.

The chain links TRBV28 to TRBJ1-2, with a weak D call TRBD1 (6 bases). Germline CDR1 and CDR2: MDHEN and SYDVKM. The CDR3 loop spans 14 amino acids. V lost 5 bases and J 4 bases, leaving 14 bases between the germline ends. The CDR3 nucleotides are TGTGCCAGCAGTCCGGACAGCGGGGTCTATGGCTACACCTTC. Its protein is CASSPDSGVYGYTF.

This chain uses TRBV28 with TRBJ1-4; D might be TRBD1 (5 bases). This CDR3 region has 14 residues. CDR1 is MDHEN and CDR2 is SYDVKM in the germline V gene. V was shortened by 5 bases and J by 8 bases, with 15 bases between the two germline ends. The CDR3 nucleotides read TGTGCCAGCAGTCGTCGACAGTTCGGAGAAAAACTGTTTTTT. Protein sequence: CASSRRQFGEKLFF.

As concerns this clone: One end of the junction varies from germline; a read error may be responsible. This chain's CDR3 is CASREGGASGANVLTF. In DNA, the CDR3 is TGTGCCAGCAGGGAAGGGGGCGCTTCTGGGGCCAACGTCCTGACTTTC. The J gene is TRBJ2-6, the V gene TRBV6-1; TRBD1 aligns across 7 bases. CDR3 length: 16 residues. Germline lookup yields CDR1 MNHNS and CDR2 SASEGT.

V usage is TRBV7-3 and J usage is TRBJ1-1; a weak D match, TRBD1 (6 bases). The ends were cut back, 2 bases at V and 9 bases at J, with 13 bases in the middle. CDR1 SGHTA and CDR2 FQGTGA come from the germline V gene. The CDR3 sequence is 13 residues long. This chain's CDR3 is CASSLSTTGKAFF. The CDR3 nucleotides are TGTGCCAGCAGCTTATCTACTACAGGGAAAGCTTTCTTT.